Sequencing of this TCR beta chain was carried out in a study of spatial heterogeneity in lung cancer. About the research overall: Detection consistently captured more beta-chain sequences than alpha-chain sequences. In raw reads, more than nine appearances on average were recorded for each unique TCR and UMI combination. Broader study findings: Ubiquitous expanded TCR counts tracked ubiquitous nonsynonymous mutations; regional expanded TCR counts tracked regional nonsynonymous mutations. One measure, the expanded intratumoral alpha and beta TCR count, tracked tumor mutation counts.

Time point denoted: sample taken at primary tumor resection. Individual TCR cDNA molecules each bore their own unique molecular identifier. TCRdb re-called the 5' RACE reads through MiXCR, storing one row per CDR3 protein. The sample has 20,000 to 25,000 distinct CDR3 sequences, approximately 15% seen once; the top ten hold roughly 29%. There are many counts of this clonotype. Its antigen is not identified. CDR1 and CDR2 from the germline V gene are LGHNA and YNFKEQ. V lost 0 bases and J 4 bases, leaving 6 bases between the germline ends. This CDR3 is 13 amino acids long. Specimen: lung tumor tissue, collected at surgery. The TCR originated in a female donor with early-stage non-small cell lung cancer. The chain couples TRBV4-2 to TRBJ1-2; the D is unclear. CDR3 bases: TGTGCCAGCAGCCAAGATGGCATCTATGGCTACACCTTC. It codes for CASSQDGIYGYTF.